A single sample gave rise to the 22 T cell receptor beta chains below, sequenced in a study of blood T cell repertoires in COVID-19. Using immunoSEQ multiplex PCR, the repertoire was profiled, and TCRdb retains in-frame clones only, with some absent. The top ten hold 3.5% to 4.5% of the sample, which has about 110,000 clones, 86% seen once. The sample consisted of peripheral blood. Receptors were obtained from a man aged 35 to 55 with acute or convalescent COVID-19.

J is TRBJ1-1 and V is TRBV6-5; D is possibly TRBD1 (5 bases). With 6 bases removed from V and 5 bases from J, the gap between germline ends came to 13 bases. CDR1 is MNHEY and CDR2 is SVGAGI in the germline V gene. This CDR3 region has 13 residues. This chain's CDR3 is CASSRGMGTEAFF. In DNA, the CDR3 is TGTGCCAGCAGCCGGGGGATGGGTACTGAAGCTTTCTTT.

The CDR3 nucleotides are TGTGCCTGGAGCCGTTTAGGGGGACAGGCGAACACTGAAGCTTTCTTT. It translates to CAWSRLGGQANTEAFF. V usage is TRBV30 and J usage is TRBJ1-1, with 8 bases identical to TRBD1. The CDR3 runs 16 residues. J was trimmed by 1 base and V by 3 bases; bases with no gene match: 10. From germline, CDR1 is GTSNPN and CDR2 SVGIG (reference sequence).

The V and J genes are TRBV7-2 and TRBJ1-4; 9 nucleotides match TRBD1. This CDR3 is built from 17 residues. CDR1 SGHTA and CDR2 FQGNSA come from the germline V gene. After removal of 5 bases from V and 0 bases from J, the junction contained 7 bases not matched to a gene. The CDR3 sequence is CASSRTGAASTNEKLFF. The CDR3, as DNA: TGTGCCAGCAGCCGGACAGGGGCCGCCTCAACTAATGAAAAACTGTTTTTT.

The CDR3 loop reads CASNSPRGSLAYNEQFF. The CDR3 DNA follows: TGTGCCAGCAACTCCCCACGGGGGTCTCTCGCCTACAATGAGCAGTTCTTC. The V gene is TRBV5-8, the J gene TRBJ2-1, with D possibly matching TRBD2 (6 bases). V lost 6 bases and J lost 2, with 21 bases in between. CDR1 and CDR2 (germline): SGHTS, YDEGEE. CDR3 length: 17 residues.

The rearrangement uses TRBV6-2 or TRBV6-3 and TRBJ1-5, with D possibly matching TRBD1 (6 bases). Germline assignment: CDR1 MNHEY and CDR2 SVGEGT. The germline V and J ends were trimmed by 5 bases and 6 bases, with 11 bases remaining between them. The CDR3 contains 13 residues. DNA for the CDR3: TGTGCCAGCAGTCGACAGGTCGGTCAGCCCCAGCATTTT. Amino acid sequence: CASSRQVGQPQHF.

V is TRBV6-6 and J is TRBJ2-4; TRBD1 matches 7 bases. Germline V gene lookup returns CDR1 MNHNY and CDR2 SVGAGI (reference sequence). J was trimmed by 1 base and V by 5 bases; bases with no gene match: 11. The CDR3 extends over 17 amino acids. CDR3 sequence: CASSRQGQKVAKNIQYF. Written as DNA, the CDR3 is TGTGCCAGCAGTCGCCAGGGACAGAAAGTGGCCAAAAACATTCAGTACTTC.

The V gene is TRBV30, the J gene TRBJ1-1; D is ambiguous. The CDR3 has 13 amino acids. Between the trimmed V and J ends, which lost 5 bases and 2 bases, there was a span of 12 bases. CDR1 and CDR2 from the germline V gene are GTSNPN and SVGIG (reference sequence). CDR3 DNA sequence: TGTGCCTGGGTCGGGGAGGAAAACACTGAAGCTTTCTTT. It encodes CAWVGEENTEAFF.

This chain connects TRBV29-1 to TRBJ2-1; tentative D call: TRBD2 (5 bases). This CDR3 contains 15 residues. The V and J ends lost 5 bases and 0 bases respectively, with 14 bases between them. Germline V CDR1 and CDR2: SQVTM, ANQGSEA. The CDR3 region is CSVLGRGSSYNEQFF. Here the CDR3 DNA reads TGCAGCGTTCTTGGGAGAGGGAGCTCCTACAATGAGCAGTTCTTC.

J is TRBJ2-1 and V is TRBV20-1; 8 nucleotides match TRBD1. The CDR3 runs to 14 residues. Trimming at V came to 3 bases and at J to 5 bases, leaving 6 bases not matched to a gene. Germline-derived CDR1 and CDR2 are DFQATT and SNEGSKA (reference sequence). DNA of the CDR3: TGCAGTGCTAGTCCGGGACAGGTAAACAATGAGCAGTTCTTC. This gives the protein CSASPGQVNNEQFF.

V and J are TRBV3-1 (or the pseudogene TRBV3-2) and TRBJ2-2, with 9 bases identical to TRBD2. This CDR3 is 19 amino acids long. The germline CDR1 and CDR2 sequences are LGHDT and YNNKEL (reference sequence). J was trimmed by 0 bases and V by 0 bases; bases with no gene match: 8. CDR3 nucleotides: TGTGCCAGCAGCCAAGATTTCGCTAGCGGGGCCACGAACACCGGGGAGCTGTTTTTT. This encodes CASSQDFASGATNTGELFF.

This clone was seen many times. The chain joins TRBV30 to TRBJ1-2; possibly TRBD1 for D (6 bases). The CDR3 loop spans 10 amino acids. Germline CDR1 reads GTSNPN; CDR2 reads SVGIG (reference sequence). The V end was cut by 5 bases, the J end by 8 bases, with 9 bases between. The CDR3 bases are TGTGCCTGGCGAAGGGGGGGCTACACCTTC. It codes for CAWRRGGYTF.

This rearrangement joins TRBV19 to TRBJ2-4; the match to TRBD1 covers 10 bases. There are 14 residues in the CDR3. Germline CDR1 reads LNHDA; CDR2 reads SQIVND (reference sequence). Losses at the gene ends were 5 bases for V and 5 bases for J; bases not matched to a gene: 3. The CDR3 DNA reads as TGTGCCAGTAGTGTGACAGGGGGCGAAAACATTCAGTACTTC. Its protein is CASSVTGGENIQYF.

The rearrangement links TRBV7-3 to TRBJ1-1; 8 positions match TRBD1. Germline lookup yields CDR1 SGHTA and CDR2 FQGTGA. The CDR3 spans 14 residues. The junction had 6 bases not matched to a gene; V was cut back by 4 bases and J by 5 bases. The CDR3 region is CASSSTGGETEAFF. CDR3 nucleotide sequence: TGTGCCAGCAGCTCCACAGGGGGTGAAACTGAAGCTTTCTTT.

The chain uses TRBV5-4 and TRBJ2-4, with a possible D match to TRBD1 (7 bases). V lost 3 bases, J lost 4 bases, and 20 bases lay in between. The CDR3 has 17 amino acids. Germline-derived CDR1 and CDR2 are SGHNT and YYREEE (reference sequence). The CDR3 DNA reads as TGTGCCAGCAGCTGGGGAGGCGACAGGGCCCTAAAAAACATTCAGTACTTC. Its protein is CASSWGGDRALKNIQYF.

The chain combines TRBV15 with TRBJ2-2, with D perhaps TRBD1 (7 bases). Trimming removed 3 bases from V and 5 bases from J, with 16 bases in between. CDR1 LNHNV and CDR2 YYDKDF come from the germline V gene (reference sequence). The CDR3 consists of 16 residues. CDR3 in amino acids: CATSSRGVRGTGELFF. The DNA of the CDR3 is TGTGCCACCAGCAGCAGGGGGGTCCGGGGGACCGGGGAGCTGTTTTTT.

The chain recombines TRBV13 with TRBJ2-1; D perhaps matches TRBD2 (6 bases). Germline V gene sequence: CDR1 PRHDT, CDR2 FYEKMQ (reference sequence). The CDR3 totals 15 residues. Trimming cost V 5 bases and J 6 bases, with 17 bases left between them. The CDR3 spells CASSTGGTLANEQFF. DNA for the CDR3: TGTGCCAGCAGCACCGGGGGTACCCTTGCCAATGAGCAGTTCTTC.

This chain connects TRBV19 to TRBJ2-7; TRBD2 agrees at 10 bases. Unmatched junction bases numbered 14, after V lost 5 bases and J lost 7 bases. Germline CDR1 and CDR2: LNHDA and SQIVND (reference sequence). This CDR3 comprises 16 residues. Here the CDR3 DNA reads TGTGCCAGTAGTTCCCGGACTAGCGGAAATTTACTAGAGCAGTACTTC. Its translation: CASSSRTSGNLLEQYF.

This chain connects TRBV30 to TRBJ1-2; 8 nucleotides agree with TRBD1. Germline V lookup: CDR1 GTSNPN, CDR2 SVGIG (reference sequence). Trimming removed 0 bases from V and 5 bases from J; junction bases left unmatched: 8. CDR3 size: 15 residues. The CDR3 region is CAWSVASGQVYGYTF. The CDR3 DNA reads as TGTGCCTGGAGTGTGGCCTCGGGACAGGTTTATGGCTACACCTTC.

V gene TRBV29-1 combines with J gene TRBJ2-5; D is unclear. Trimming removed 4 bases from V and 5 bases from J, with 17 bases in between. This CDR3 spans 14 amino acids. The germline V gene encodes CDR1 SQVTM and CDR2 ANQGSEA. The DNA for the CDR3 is TGCAGCGTTGGGATCGCTTCTGCCGGGGAGACCCAGTACTTC. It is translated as CSVGIASAGETQYF.

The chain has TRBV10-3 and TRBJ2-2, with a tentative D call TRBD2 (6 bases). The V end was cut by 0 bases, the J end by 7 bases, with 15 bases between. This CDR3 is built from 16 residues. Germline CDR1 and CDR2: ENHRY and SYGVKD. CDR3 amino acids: CAISESSRERGGELFF. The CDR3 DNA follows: TGTGCCATCAGTGAGTCTTCCCGGGAGCGCGGCGGGGAGCTGTTTTTT.

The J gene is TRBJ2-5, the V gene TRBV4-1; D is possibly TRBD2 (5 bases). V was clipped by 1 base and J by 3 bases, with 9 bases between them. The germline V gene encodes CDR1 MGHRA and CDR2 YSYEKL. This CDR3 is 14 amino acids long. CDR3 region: CASSQGVAKETQYF. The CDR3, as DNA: TGCGCCAGCAGCCAAGGAGTAGCGAAAGAGACCCAGTACTTC.

The CDR3 here is CASSYSGQGGGYTF. As DNA, the CDR3 is TGTGCCAGCAGTTACTCGGGACAGGGTGGTGGCTACACCTTC. The chain links TRBV6-6 to TRBJ1-2, with TRBD1 matching over 9 bases. Unmatched junction bases numbered 3, after V lost 0 bases and J lost 7 bases. CDR1 and CDR2 from the germline V gene are MNHNY and SVGAGI (reference sequence). The length of the CDR3 is 14 residues.